The rows below give T cell receptor beta chains drawn from one sample of a study of identical twins. TCRdb reprocessed the 5' RACE reads with MiXCR, giving one entry per CDR3 protein. The data hold 400,000 to 500,000 distinct CDR3 sequences, with roughly an eighth observed a single time. These data were likewise used in another study, on yellow fever vaccine responses in identical twins.

Material for sequencing was CD4+ T cells sorted from blood. The receptors were sampled from a woman between 18 and 30 years old in good health. Each CDR3 is given with its conserved first and last residue. Fields, in order: V gene, D gene, clone size, J gene, CDR3 protein, CDR3 DNA. The D gene is left open where the match is weak. Size tells how often a clone was seen (once, few, many) or the class of an expanded clone, and some rows leave it out.

TRBV18	.	.	TRBJ1-3	CASSPPDRGAIYF	TGTGCCAGCTCACCACCCGATAGGGGTGCCATATATTTT
TRBV29-1	TRBD2	.	TRBJ2-1	CSVPWTSGGGYNEQFF	TGCAGCGTTCCATGGACTAGCGGGGGAGGTTACAATGAGCAGTTCTTC
TRBV10-3	TRBD1	.	TRBJ2-3	CATHGQGHADTQYF	TGTGCCACGCACGGACAGGGGCATGCAGATACGCAGTATTTT
TRBV20-1	.	many	TRBJ1-2	CSAWTANYGYTF	TGCAGTGCGTGGACAGCTAACTATGGCTACACCTTC
TRBV19	.	.	TRBJ2-1	CASRRGGARHINEQFF	TGTGCCAGTAGGAGGGGGGGGGCCCGACATATTAATGAGCAGTTCTTC
TRBV5-1	TRBD1	few	TRBJ1-2	CASSYVPGTGAYGYTF	TGCGCCAGCAGCTACGTCCCCGGGACAGGGGCCTATGGCTACACCTTC
TRBV3-1	TRBD1	many	TRBJ2-7	CASSQNSGQGAREQYF	TGTGCCAGCAGCCAAAATTCGGGACAGGGGGCACGAGAGCAGTACTTC
TRBV27	TRBD2	few	TRBJ2-1	CASSLHGTSGSNEQFF	TGTGCCAGCAGTCTCCACGGGACTAGCGGGAGCAATGAGCAGTTCTTC
TRBV27	.	.	TRBJ2-6	CASSFRGAGGANVLTF	TGTGCCAGCAGTTTTAGGGGGGCCGGTGGGGCCAACGTCCTGACTTTC
TRBV7-2	.	.	TRBJ2-2	CASSLDPGHTGELFF	TGTGCCAGCAGCTTAGATCCGGGTCACACCGGGGAGCTGTTTTTT
TRBV12-3/TRBV12-4	TRBD2	few	TRBJ2-3	CASSWTSGRVDTQYF	TGTGCCAGCAGTTGGACTAGCGGGAGGGTGGATACGCAGTATTTT
TRBV7-9	.	.	TRBJ2-3	CASNRPGVLTDTQYF	TGTGCCAGCAACCGGCCCGGGGTCCTCACAGATACGCAGTATTTT
TRBV5-1	.	.	TRBJ2-7	CASSFRWGSDEQYF	TGCGCCAGCAGCTTTCGTTGGGGGTCGGACGAGCAGTACTTC
TRBV20-1	.	.	TRBJ2-7	CSSTIGTSSYEQYF	TGCAGCTCCACCATCGGGACAAGCTCCTACGAGCAGTACTTC
TRBV5-1	TRBD1	few	TRBJ1-6	CASSLGGADSPLHF	TGCGCCAGCAGCCTAGGGGGCGCGGATTCACCCCTCCACTTT
TRBV5-1	TRBD1	.	TRBJ2-7	CASSLDGTAVYEQYF	TGCGCCAGCAGCTTAGACGGGACAGCAGTGTACGAGCAGTACTTC
TRBV6-4	.	.	TRBJ2-1	CASSDSRDYNEQFF	TGTGCCAGCAGTGATAGCCGTGACTACAATGAGCAGTTCTTC
TRBV29-1	.	many	TRBJ1-5	CSVSFAGANQPQHF	TGCAGCGTTTCGTTCGCAGGGGCCAATCAGCCCCAGCATTTT
TRBV29-1	.	many	TRBJ1-1	CSVEEGGNTEAFF	TGCAGCGTTGAAGAGGGCGGGAACACTGAAGCTTTCTTT
TRBV6-1	.	few	TRBJ2-5	CATGSFGLGETQYF	TGTGCCACCGGGAGTTTCGGTCTAGGAGAGACCCAGTACTTC
TRBV12-3/TRBV12-4	.	few	TRBJ2-6	CASSFSPRAGANVLTF	TGTGCCAGCAGTTTTTCGCCCAGGGCCGGGGCCAACGTCCTGACTTTC
TRBV20-1	.	.	TRBJ2-5	CSARVSGRVSDQETQYF	TGCAGTGCTAGAGTCTCGGGCAGGGTTAGCGACCAAGAGACCCAGTACTTC
TRBV20-1	TRBD1	.	TRBJ2-2	CSAPGQGGGGELFF	TGCAGTGCTCCGGGACAGGGGGGGGGCGGGGAGCTGTTTTTT
TRBV9	.	many	TRBJ2-2	CASSPIQRYTGELFF	TGTGCCAGCAGCCCGATCCAGCGGTACACCGGGGAGCTGTTTTTT
TRBV12-5	TRBD2	.	TRBJ2-7	CASGRAGGPRDEQYF	TGTGCTAGTGGCCGAGCGGGAGGGCCCAGAGACGAGCAGTACTTC
TRBV12-3/TRBV12-4	TRBD1	.	TRBJ2-7	CASSPADRGYSHEQYF	TGTGCCAGCAGTCCCGCCGACAGGGGTTATTCCCACGAGCAGTACTTC
TRBV20-1	.	few	TRBJ1-5	CSARGPTSSKAQHF	TGCAGTGCTAGAGGCCCGACCTCGTCGAAGGCCCAGCATTTT
TRBV6-5	.	.	TRBJ2-7	CASSYGQGYYEQYF	TGTGCCAGCAGTTACGGGCAGGGCTACTACGAGCAGTACTTC
TRBV12-3/TRBV12-4	TRBD1	.	TRBJ1-6	CASSDRVASSPLHF	TGTGCCAGCAGTGACAGGGTTGCAAGTTCACCCCTCCACTTT
TRBV4-3	TRBD1	.	TRBJ2-7	CASSQVGTGGFEQYF	TGCGCCAGCAGCCAAGTAGGGACAGGGGGATTCGAGCAGTACTTC
TRBV2	.	many	TRBJ2-1	CASSDRRSNEQFF	TGTGCCAGCAGTGATCGGCGAAGCAATGAGCAGTTCTTC
TRBV5-6	.	many	TRBJ2-1	CASSLVTAGQGEQFF	TGTGCCAGCAGCTTGGTAACAGCGGGGCAGGGGGAGCAGTTCTTC
TRBV20-1	.	.	TRBJ2-7	CSATSNEQYF	TGCAGTGCTACTAGTAACGAGCAGTACTTC
TRBV12-3/TRBV12-4	.	few	TRBJ1-6	CASSFQGNSPLHF	TGTGCCAGCAGCTTCCAGGGTAATTCACCCCTCCACTTT
TRBV27	.	few	TRBJ2-1	CASSGHDRIYNEQFF	TGTGCCAGCAGTGGTCACGACAGGATCTACAATGAGCAGTTCTTC
TRBV28	.	.	TRBJ2-3	CASSFGGGPDTQYF	TGTGCCAGCAGTTTTGGAGGGGGGCCAGATACGCAGTATTTT
TRBV6-1	.	few	TRBJ2-2	CASKKVEVGTGELFF	TGTGCCAGCAAGAAAGTAGAGGTGGGAACCGGGGAGCTGTTTTTT
TRBV7-9	TRBD1	.	TRBJ2-3	CASSPGTGASDTQYF	TGTGCCAGCAGCCCCGGGACAGGGGCTTCAGATACGCAGTATTTT
TRBV6-6	TRBD1	.	TRBJ1-2	CASSLDRGSGYTF	TGTGCCAGCAGCTTGGACAGGGGAAGTGGCTACACCTTC
TRBV5-1	TRBD2	.	TRBJ2-5	CASSGLAVETQYF	TGCGCCAGCAGCGGACTAGCGGTTGAGACCCAGTACTTC
TRBV12-3/TRBV12-4	.	.	TRBJ2-7	CASSLKGSGPYEQYF	TGTGCCAGCAGTTTAAAGGGAAGCGGGCCCTACGAGCAGTACTTC
TRBV9	.	.	TRBJ1-4	CARSVAPRGGEKLFF	TGTGCCAGAAGCGTAGCTCCCAGGGGTGGTGAAAAACTGTTTTTT
TRBV27	TRBD1	.	TRBJ2-3	CASSSNRDRNPDTQYF	TGTGCCAGCAGTTCTAACCGGGACAGGAATCCTGATACGCAGTATTTT
TRBV4-1	TRBD2	few	TRBJ2-3	CASSQPTSGRGKWGQYF	TGCGCCAGCAGCCAACCGACTAGCGGGAGGGGCAAGTGGGGGCAGTATTTT
TRBV12-3/TRBV12-4	.	.	TRBJ1-3	CASNAGVVSGNTIYF	TGTGCCAGCAACGCAGGGGTAGTATCTGGAAACACCATATATTTT
TRBV12-3/TRBV12-4	.	few	TRBJ1-4	CASSLAPNEKLFF	TGTGCCAGCAGTTTAGCGCCGAACGAAAAACTGTTTTTT
TRBV4-3	.	.	TRBJ2-1	CASSQAPRGYNEQFF	TGCGCCAGCAGCCAAGCCCCCAGGGGATACAATGAGCAGTTCTTC
TRBV28	TRBD2	many	TRBJ2-3	CASSLASGGSDTQYF	TGTGCCAGCAGTTTAGCAAGCGGGGGTTCAGATACGCAGTATTTT
TRBV29-1	.	many	TRBJ2-1	CSVTAQGSYNEQFF	TGCAGCGTCACAGCCCAGGGGTCCTACAATGAGCAGTTCTTC
TRBV6-1	.	.	TRBJ1-5	CASSEELGAARNQPQHF	TGTGCCAGCAGTGAAGAGCTGGGTGCCGCGCGCAATCAGCCCCAGCATTTT
TRBV25-1	.	.	TRBJ2-1	CASRRQGPYNEQFF	TGTGCCAGCCGAAGACAAGGCCCCTACAATGAGCAGTTCTTC
TRBV5-1	.	many	TRBJ2-1	CASSPFHSSYNEQFF	TGCGCCAGCAGCCCCTTTCACAGCTCCTACAATGAGCAGTTCTTC
TRBV7-2	.	.	TRBJ1-1	CASSLVGGRGNTEAFF	TGTGCCAGCAGCTTAGTAGGCGGGCGCGGGAACACTGAAGCTTTCTTT